The clone carrying this TCR beta chain has a single count. The antigen remains undetermined. The treatment was: roughly 20 received Ad26.COV2.S at low or high dose, single or two shots; 5 received placebo; per-sample allocation not given. Sampling occurred on day 63 after the first vaccine or placebo injection. Within Boston, the person who donated was an adult of 18-55 years. Germline assignment: CDR1 LNHDA and CDR2 SQIVND (reference sequence). The CDR3 runs 16 residues. J lost 0 bases, V lost 6 bases, and 5 bases had no gene match. Produced via immunoSEQ multiplex PCR; TCRdb's table is partial and in-frame only. The sample yields just under 250,000 clones, more than 75% seen once. The data belong to a study of Ad26.COV2.S vaccination and SARS-CoV-2 variants. About the study: The study gave Ad26.COV2.S intramuscularly, once or twice 56 days apart. Study-wide results and caveats: Breadth measured for non-spike TCRs was similar across vaccine and placebo recipients.

The receptor was isolated from a person aged 18-65 years who received the Ad26.COV2.S COVID-19 vaccine or a placebo. The source was peripheral blood, collected in a trial of Ad26.COV2.S vaccine versus placebo. V and J are TRBV19 and TRBJ1-5; 10 bases agree with TRBD1. CDR3 residues: CASRRGTGVSNQPQHF. DNA of the CDR3: TGTGCCAGTAGAAGAGGGACAGGGGTTAGCAATCAGCCCCAGCATTTT.